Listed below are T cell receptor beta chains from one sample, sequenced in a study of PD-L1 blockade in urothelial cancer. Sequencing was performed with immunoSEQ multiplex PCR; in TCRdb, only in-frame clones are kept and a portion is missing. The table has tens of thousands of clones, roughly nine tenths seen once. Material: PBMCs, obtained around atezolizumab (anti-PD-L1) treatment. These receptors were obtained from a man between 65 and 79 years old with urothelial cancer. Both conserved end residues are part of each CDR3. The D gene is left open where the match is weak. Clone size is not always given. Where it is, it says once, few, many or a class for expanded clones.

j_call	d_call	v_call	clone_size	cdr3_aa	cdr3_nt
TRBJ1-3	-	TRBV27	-	CASSPDTAGNTIYF	TGTGCCAGCAGCCCCGACACGGCGGGCAACACCATATATTTT
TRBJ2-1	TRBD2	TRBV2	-	CASSEMGLAAYNEQFF	TGTGCCAGCAGTGAAATGGGACTAGCGGCGTACAATGAGCAGTTCTTC
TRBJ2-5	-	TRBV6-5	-	CASSLNPTTGTQYF	TGTGCCAGCAGTCTGAATCCTACGACGGGGACCCAGTACTTC
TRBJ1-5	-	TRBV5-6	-	CASSLHEQGINQPQHF	TGTGCCAGCAGCTTGCATGAACAGGGAATTAATCAGCCCCAGCATTTT
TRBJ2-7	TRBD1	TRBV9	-	CASSESGTAAYEQYF	TGTGCCAGCAGCGAATCCGGGACAGCCGCCTACGAGCAGTACTTC
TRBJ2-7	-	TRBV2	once	CASSETYEQYF	TGTGCCAGCAGTGAGACATACGAGCAGTACTTC
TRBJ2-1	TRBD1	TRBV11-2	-	CASQLDRGSNEQFF	TGTGCCTCTCAGCTTGACAGGGGTTCTAATGAGCAGTTCTTC
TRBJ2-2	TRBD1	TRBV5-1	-	CASSLASSGTGTTGELFF	TGCGCCAGCAGCTTGGCTTCCTCGGGGACAGGGACGACCGGGGAGCTGTTTTTT
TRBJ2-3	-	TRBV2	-	CASTVRGDTQYF	TGTGCCAGCACCGTTCGGGGAGATACGCAGTATTTT
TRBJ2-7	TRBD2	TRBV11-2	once	CASSPGGGVWGEQYF	TGTGCCAGCAGCCCTGGGGGAGGGGTTTGGGGCGAGCAGTACTTC
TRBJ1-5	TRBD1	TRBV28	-	CASSLWVGQGKDQPQHF	TGTGCCAGCAGTTTGTGGGTGGGACAGGGGAAGGATCAGCCCCAGCATTTT
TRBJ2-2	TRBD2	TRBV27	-	CASSQGGSGVGELFF	TGTGCCAGCAGTCAGGGAGGGAGTGGGGTCGGGGAGCTGTTTTTT
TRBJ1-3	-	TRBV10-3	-	CAISEREGVPGNTIYF	TGTGCCATCAGTGAGAGAGAGGGAGTCCCTGGAAACACCATATATTTT
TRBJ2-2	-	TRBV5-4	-	CASSPDTATGELFF	TGTGCCAGCAGCCCGGACACGGCGACCGGGGAGCTGTTTTTT
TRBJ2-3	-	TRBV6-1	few	CASRPQGGGTQYF	TGTGCCAGCAGACCTCAGGGAGGAGGTACGCAGTATTTT
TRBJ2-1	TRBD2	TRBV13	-	CASSPRAGDSGRLEQFF	TGTGCCAGCAGCCCAAGGGCGGGGGATTCCGGGCGGCTTGAGCAGTTCTTC
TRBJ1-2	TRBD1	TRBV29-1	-	CSVKTGTGNYGYTF	TGCAGCGTTAAAACCGGGACAGGGAACTATGGCTACACCTTC
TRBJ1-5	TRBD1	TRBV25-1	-	CASSQTGANQPQHF	TGTGCCAGCAGCCAGACAGGGGCCAATCAGCCCCAGCATTTT
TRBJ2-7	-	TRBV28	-	CASSLDSSYEQYF	TGTGCCAGCAGTTTGGACTCTTCCTACGAGCAGTACTTC
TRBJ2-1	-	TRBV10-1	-	CASSESRTPSANEQFF	TGCGCCAGCAGTGAGTCCCGGACGCCTAGCGCGAATGAGCAGTTCTTC
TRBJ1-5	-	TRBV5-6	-	CASSLTGNQPQHF	TGTGCCAGCAGCTTGACAGGCAATCAGCCCCAGCATTTT
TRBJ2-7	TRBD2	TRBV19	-	CASSIRGQLAGGSYEQYF	TGTGCCAGTAGTATAAGGGGGCAACTAGCGGGGGGGTCCTACGAGCAGTACTTC
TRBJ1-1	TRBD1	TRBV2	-	CASNLQGLNTEAFF	TGTGCCAGCAATCTACAGGGGTTGAACACTGAAGCTTTCTTT
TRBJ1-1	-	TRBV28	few	CASSFARVGNTEAFF	TGTGCCAGCAGTTTCGCCCGGGTTGGCAACACTGAAGCTTTCTTT
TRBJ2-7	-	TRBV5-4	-	CASSLGLDSYEQYF	TGTGCCAGCAGCTTGGGACTGGACTCCTACGAGCAGTACTTC
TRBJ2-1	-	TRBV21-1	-	CASSKGTSGSFDEQFF	TGTGCCAGCAGCAAAGGGACTAGCGGGAGTTTCGATGAGCAGTTCTTC
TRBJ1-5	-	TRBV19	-	CASSILAQRNNQPQHF	TGTGCCAGTAGTATACTAGCTCAGCGGAATAATCAGCCCCAGCATTTT